This T cell receptor beta chain derives from a study of regulatory T cells in long-lasting Graves disease. Time point of the sample: newly diagnosed GD, antithyroid drugs for less than 3 months. After RNA was extracted from PBMCs, the TCR library was made from it. In building TCR beta libraries, iRepertoire HTBI primers were used together with Arm-PCR of CDR3 regions. TCRdb re-called the multiplex PCR reads with MiXCR, one entry per CDR3 protein. The sample has about 620,000 distinct CDR3 sequences; roughly 16% are singletons. This same sample was also taken into another study, of T cells in Graves' hyperthyroidism and ophthalmopathy.

The material was peripheral blood mononuclear cells (PBMCs), obtained at new diagnosis, from a patient treated with antithyroid drugs. The receptor's source is a woman aged 25 to 45 with Graves disease.

As DNA, the CDR3 is TGCAGCGGTCGTGGGGCGTCCTACAATGAGCAGTTCTTC. It is translated as CSGRGASYNEQFF. The chain is built from TRBV29-1 and TRBJ2-1, with a possible D match to TRBD1 (5 bases). V was clipped by 7 bases and J by 1 base, with 11 bases between them. Germline loops: CDR1 SQVTM, CDR2 ANQGSEA. The CDR3 covers 13 residues.